Following are 19 T cell receptor beta chains from one sample sequenced in a study of T cells in Graves' hyperthyroidism and ophthalmopathy. Regions amplified from RNA transcripts were the TCR beta CDR3 regions. Carried out on the TCR CDR3, a first-round RT-PCR used the HTBI primer set. TCRdb fed the multiplex PCR reads into MiXCR, producing one record per CDR3 protein. The sample consists of roughly 630,000 distinct CDR3 sequences, 15% to 19% of them appearing once. The sequencing sample was made of blood. The source of these receptors is a woman in her thirties with Graves' hyperthyroidism.

This clonotype appeared many times. The chain joins TRBV6-1 to TRBJ1-3, with D perhaps matching TRBD1 (6 bases). Germline V CDR1 and CDR2: MNHNS, SASEGT. This CDR3 contains 14 residues. Trimming cost V 6 bases and J 4 bases, with 13 bases left between them. CDR3 in DNA: TGTGCCAGCAGATCCGGGGGCAGCGGAAACACCATATATTTT. It encodes CASRSGGSGNTIYF.

The V gene is TRBV7-2, the J gene TRBJ2-1; 8 positions match TRBD1. After removal of 6 bases from V and 9 bases from J, the junction contained 4 bases not matched to a gene. Germline CDR1 is SGHTA and CDR2 is FQGNSA. CDR3 length: 12 amino acids. Here the CDR3 reads CASRSGGFEQFF. CDR3 coding DNA: TGTGCCAGCAGATCAGGGGGCTTTGAGCAGTTCTTC.

This clonotype showed up just a few times. This chain joins TRBV20-1 and TRBJ2-3; 7 positions match TRBD2. CDR1 and CDR2 (germline): DFQATT, SNEGSKA (reference sequence). The CDR3 totals 14 residues. The V and J ends lost 5 bases and 3 bases, in that order; junction bases with no gene match: 8. The CDR3 reads CSAGRPGGTDTQYF. The CDR3 nucleotides are TGCAGTGCTGGCCGGCCCGGGGGGACAGATACGCAGTATTTT.

The CDR3 region has the DNA TGTGCCAGCAGCGTCCAGACAAGGGCGACCTACAATGAGCAGTTCTTC. Residues: CASSVQTRATYNEQFF. V and J are TRBV9 and TRBJ2-1; D remains ambiguous. The V end lost 2 bases, the J end lost 2 bases, and 14 bases lay between the germline ends. Looked up from germline, CDR1 is SGDLS and CDR2 is YYNGEE. The CDR3 loop spans 16 amino acids.

This clonotype was counted many times. The chain recombines TRBV12-3 or TRBV12-4 with TRBJ1-5; TRBD1 matches at 9 bases. The CDR3 covers 15 residues. V trimming: 3 bases; J trimming: 5 bases; junction bases outside the gene matches: 5. The CDR3 coding sequence is TGTGCCAGCAGTTTGTGGGACAGGGATTATCAGCCCCAGCATTTT. Amino acid sequence: CASSLWDRDYQPQHF.

This clonotype turned up a few times. This rearrangement joins TRBV30 to TRBJ2-2; no clear D gene. Germline-derived CDR1 and CDR2 are GTSNPN and SVGIG (reference sequence). V lost 5 bases and J lost 1, with 11 bases in between. The CDR3 spans 14 residues. CDR3 nucleotides: TGTGCCTGGGCTACCGATCTGAACACCGGGGAGCTGTTTTTT. Translation: CAWATDLNTGELFF.

This clonotype was seen at least ten times. The V gene is TRBV5-1, the J gene TRBJ2-7, with 7 bases that match TRBD1. The trim removed 4 bases at V and 2 bases at J, leaving 6 bases unmatched. The CDR3 length is 14 residues. CDR1 and CDR2 from the germline V gene are SGHRS and YFSETQ. DNA of the CDR3: TGCGCCAGCAGCGGCCGGGACAGAGCCTACGAGCAGTACTTC. Translated, it gives CASSGRDRAYEQYF.

This clonotype was seen at least ten times. The gene calls are TRBV28 and TRBJ1-5; 12 bases are shared with TRBD1. Germline V lookup: CDR1 MDHEN, CDR2 SYDVKM. This CDR3 spans 16 amino acids. Trimming took 5 bases from V and 6 from J; bases not matched to a gene: 8. CDR3: CASSAPGQGASQPQHF. CDR3 sequence (DNA): TGTGCCAGCAGTGCGCCGGGACAGGGGGCAAGTCAGCCCCAGCATTTT.

The sample holds a few counts of this clonotype. The V and J genes are TRBV9 and TRBJ2-2; D might be TRBD1 (6 bases). There are 14 residues in the CDR3. Deletions cut 0 bases from V and 7 bases from J, with 10 bases between. Germline V CDR1 and CDR2: SGDLS, YYNGEE. The CDR3 DNA reads TGTGCCAGCAGCGTAGGTTGGGGGCTCGGGGAGCTGTTTTTT. Translation gives CASSVGWGLGELFF.

This clonotype was detected ten times or more. This rearrangement joins TRBV3-1 to TRBJ2-2; possibly TRBD2 for D (5 bases). Germline assignment: CDR1 LGHDT and CDR2 YNNKEL (reference sequence). This CDR3 is built from 14 residues. V dropped 0 bases and J dropped 6 bases, with 8 bases sitting between them. CDR3: CASSQDTGSGELFF. CDR3 DNA: TGTGCCAGCAGCCAAGATACGGGGTCCGGGGAGCTGTTTTTT.

This clonotype was detected once. Written as DNA, the CDR3 is TGTGCCAGCAGTTTGATCGATGGCAGGGTCGGGACCGGGGAGCTGTTTTTT. Encoded protein: CASSLIDGRVGTGELFF. V and J are TRBV28 and TRBJ2-2; perhaps TRBD1 as D (5 bases). The V and J ends lost 3 bases and 5 bases respectively, with 19 bases between them. Per the germline V gene, CDR1 is MDHEN and CDR2 is SYDVKM. This CDR3 has 17 residues. Full variable domain (outside the CDR3, taken from reference TRBV28 and TRBJ2-2): DVKVTQSSRYLVKRTGEKVFLECVQDMDHENMFWYRQDPGLGLRLIYFSYDVKMKEKGDIPEGYSVSREKKERFSLILESASTNQTSMYLCASSLIDGRVGTGELFFGEGSRLTVL.

The rearrangement uses TRBV27 and TRBJ2-7; D may match TRBD1 or TRBD2 (5 bases each). This CDR3 is 15 amino acids long. V lost 8 bases to trimming and J lost 5 bases, with 22 bases between them. The germline gives CDR1 MNHEY, CDR2 SMNVEV (reference sequence). The CDR3 DNA follows: TGTGCCAGCTCATCGGGACGGTTCAGTTCCCACGAGCAGTACTTC. This translates into CASSSGRFSSHEQYF.

This clonotype was counted a few times. This chain uses TRBV15 with TRBJ2-3; D ambiguous. Germline CDR1 and CDR2: LNHNV and YYDKDF (reference sequence). Trimming pared 8 bases from V and 2 bases from J, leaving 17 bases between. The CDR3 sequence is 15 residues long. The CDR3: CATAPEWIDTDTQYF. The CDR3 DNA reads as TGTGCCACCGCGCCAGAGTGGATCGACACAGATACGCAGTATTTT.

V and J are TRBV20-1 and TRBJ2-5, with TRBD2 identical over 11 bases. The V gene's germline CDR1 is DFQATT and CDR2 SNEGSKA (reference sequence). There are 16 residues in the CDR3. Germline trimming cut 3 bases from V and 3 bases from J; bases unmatched to any gene: 9. The DNA for the CDR3 is TGCAGTGCTAGCCCCGGACTAGCGGGTGGGAAAGAGACCCAGTACTTC. This codes for CSASPGLAGGKETQYF.

This clonotype was seen ten or more times. The J gene is TRBJ1-1, the V gene TRBV20-1; 7 bases are shared with TRBD1. This CDR3 contains 12 residues. Germline loops: CDR1 DFQATT, CDR2 SNEGSKA (reference sequence). CDR3 sequence: CTALQGITEAFF. The CDR3 DNA sequence: TGCACCGCCCTACAGGGGATCACTGAAGCTTTCTTT.

This clonotype was detected a few times. This chain joins TRBV19 and TRBJ2-3; TRBD1 agrees at 8 bases. The V gene end was trimmed by 5 bases and the J gene end by 2 bases; junction bases not matched to a gene: 9. The CDR3 runs to 16 residues. CDR1 is LNHDA, CDR2 SQIVND, per germline (reference sequence). DNA for the CDR3: TGTGCCAGTAGTTTTACGACAGGGGTGGACACAGATACGCAGTATTTT. It is translated as CASSFTTGVDTDTQYF.

The sample holds many counts of this clonotype. V gene TRBV28 combines with J gene TRBJ1-1, with a weak D call TRBD1 (6 bases). Germline CDR1 is MDHEN and CDR2 is SYDVKM. V lost 4 bases and J 1 base, leaving 10 bases between the germline ends. The CDR3 contains 14 residues. The CDR3 loop reads CASSSGDTNTEAFF. CDR3 bases: TGTGCCAGCAGTTCGGGGGACACGAACACTGAAGCTTTCTTT. Looking up the rest from reference TRBV28 and TRBJ1-1 gives the full variable domain: DVKVTQSSRYLVKRTGEKVFLECVQDMDHENMFWYRQDPGLGLRLIYFSYDVKMKEKGDIPEGYSVSREKKERFSLILESASTNQTSMYLCASSSGDTNTEAFFGQGTRLTVV.

This clonotype has more than one count but fewer than ten. The CDR3 protein is CASSRVGLVDIYGYTF. CDR3 sequence (DNA): TGTGCCAGCAGCCGCGTGGGGCTGGTCGACATCTATGGCTACACCTTC. The chain combines TRBV28 with TRBJ1-2; the D gene is possibly TRBD1 (5 bases). Germline V gene sequence: CDR1 MDHEN, CDR2 SYDVKM. The CDR3 is made up of 16 amino acids. V lost 6 bases and J 4 bases, leaving 21 bases between the germline ends.

CDR3 bases: TGCAGTGCTAATCCCGCGTACAATGAGCAGTTCTTC. Amino acids: CSANPAYNEQFF. J is TRBJ2-1 and V is TRBV20-1; D gene ambiguous. The CDR3 is 12 amino acids. Trimming removed 4 bases at V and 4 bases at J, with 8 bases between. From germline, CDR1 is DFQATT and CDR2 SNEGSKA (reference sequence).